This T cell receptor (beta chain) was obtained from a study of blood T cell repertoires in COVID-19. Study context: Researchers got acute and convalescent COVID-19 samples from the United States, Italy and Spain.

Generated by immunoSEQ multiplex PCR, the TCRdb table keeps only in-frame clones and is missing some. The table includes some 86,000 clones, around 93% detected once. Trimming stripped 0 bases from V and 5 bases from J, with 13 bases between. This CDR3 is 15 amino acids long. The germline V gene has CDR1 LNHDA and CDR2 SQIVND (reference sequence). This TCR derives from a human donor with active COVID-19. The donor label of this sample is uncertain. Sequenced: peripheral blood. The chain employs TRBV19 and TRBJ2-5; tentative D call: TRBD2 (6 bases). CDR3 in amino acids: CASSIDAERGETQYF. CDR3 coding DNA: TGTGCCAGTAGTATAGATGCGGAACGGGGGGAGACCCAGTACTTC.